Following are 30 T cell receptor beta chains from one sample sequenced in a study of cytomegalovirus exposure and HLA in healthy donors. The PCR made use of 60 Vbeta and 13 Jbeta primers. Only in-frame clones appear in the TCRdb table, and some are missing; sequencing was by immunoSEQ multiplex PCR. Here the sample spans about 130,000 clones, over 80% being singletons. The sample taken for sequencing was PBMCs. Receptor source: a man aged 18 to 29 in good health and CMV-seropositive.

The chain links TRBV2 to TRBJ2-7; tentative D call: TRBD2 (5 bases). The CDR3 is made up of 13 amino acids. Germline V gene data show CDR1 as SNHLY and CDR2 as FYNNEI. Trimming took 4 bases from V and 3 from J, leaving 10 bases between them. CDR3 sequence reads: CASSGGSSYEQYF. In DNA, the CDR3 is TGTGCCAGCAGTGGAGGGTCAAGCTACGAGCAGTACTTC.

This chain connects TRBV9 to TRBJ2-6; D might be TRBD1 (6 bases). Germline V gene sequence: CDR1 SGDLS, CDR2 YYNGEE. Trimming took off 3 bases at V and 4 bases at J, with 11 bases between the two ends. The CDR3 has 15 residues. The chain's CDR3 is CASSETGLGANVLTF. For the CDR3, the DNA is TGTGCCAGCAGCGAAACAGGGTTGGGGGCCAACGTCCTGACTTTC. The full variable domain, in which reference TRBV9 and TRBJ2-6 provide the parts outside the CDR3, is DSGVTQTPKHLITATGQRVTLRCSPRSGDLSVYWYQQSLDQGLQFLIQYYNGEERAKGNILERFSAQQFPDLHSELNLSSLELGDSALYFCASSETGLGANVLTFGAGSRLTVL.

The chain recombines TRBV7-8 with TRBJ1-6, with D hard to call. This CDR3 comprises 14 residues. The V end was cut by 5 bases, the J end by 7 bases, with 12 bases between. Germline CDR1 is SGHVS and CDR2 is FQNEAQ. CDR3 coding DNA: TGTGCCAGCAGCCAGAGGCCGCAGAATTCACCCCTCCACTTT. It is translated as CASSQRPQNSPLHF.

The chain links TRBV19 to TRBJ1-5; TRBD1 might be the D (5 bases). Between the trimmed V and J ends, which lost 6 bases and 5 bases, there was a span of 14 bases. The CDR3 consists of 14 residues. The germline CDR1 and CDR2 sequences are LNHDA and SQIVND (reference sequence). The CDR3 bases are TGTGCCAGTAGGACAGACAGAGAGCATCAGCCCCAGCATTTT. As protein: CASRTDREHQPQHF. Full variable domain (rest looked up from reference TRBV19 and TRBJ1-5): DGGITQSPKYLFRKEGQNVTLSCEQNLNHDAMYWYRQDPGQGLRLIYYSQIVNDFQKGDIAEGYSVSREKKESFPLTVTSAQKNPTAFYLCASRTDREHQPQHFGDGTRLSIL.

This sequence joins TRBV9 and TRBJ2-3; the D gene is possibly TRBD1 (5 bases). The CDR3 consists of 16 residues. Germline assignment: CDR1 SGDLS and CDR2 YYNGEE. Trimming removed 4 bases at V and 4 bases at J, with 19 bases between. The CDR3: CASSRPDINNPDTQYF. The CDR3 nucleotides are TGTGCCAGCAGCAGGCCGGACATTAATAATCCAGATACGCAGTATTTT.

V is TRBV6-1 and J is TRBJ2-1; D is unresolved. Germline CDR1 reads MNHNS; CDR2 reads SASEGT. This CDR3 has 11 residues. V dropped 8 bases and J dropped 5 bases, with 7 bases sitting between them. CDR3 residues: CASPFNNEQFF. The CDR3 bases are TGTGCCAGCCCATTCAACAATGAGCAGTTCTTC.

The chain uses TRBV13 and TRBJ2-7, with D possibly TRBD1 on 6 matching bases. The CDR3 covers 13 residues. The V gene lost 6 bases and the J gene lost 5 bases, with 14 bases spanning the gap. Germline CDR1 PRHDT, CDR2 FYEKMQ (reference sequence). CDR3 residues: CASRTGIRHEQYF. Here the CDR3 DNA reads TGTGCCAGCAGAACAGGGATCCGCCACGAGCAGTACTTC.

The chain links TRBV7-2 to TRBJ2-4, with D unresolved. The V end lost 5 bases, the J end lost 9 bases, and 8 bases lay between the germline ends. In germline, CDR1 is SGHTA, CDR2 FQGNSA. The CDR3 contains 11 residues. CDR3 region: CASSPAVIQYF. CDR3 bases: TGTGCCAGCAGCCCTGCGGTCATTCAGTACTTC.

V gene TRBV30 combines with J gene TRBJ2-7; no clear D gene. The CDR3 runs to 12 residues. CDR1 is GTSNPN, CDR2 SVGIG, per germline (reference sequence). Trimming took off 4 bases at V and 3 bases at J, with 10 bases between the two ends. The CDR3 coding sequence is TGTGCCTGGAATAAGCCCCTCTACGAGCAGTACTTC. This gives the protein CAWNKPLYEQYF.

The chain uses TRBV5-3 and TRBJ1-1; possible D gene TRBD1, 6 bases. TRBV5-3 is labeled an ORF, and its function is uncertain. V was pared by 4 bases and J by 4 bases, with 11 bases between. The CDR3 runs to 13 residues. The CDR3 sequence is CARSPDRSTEAFF. The CDR3 region has the DNA TGTGCCAGAAGCCCGGACAGAAGCACTGAAGCTTTCTTT.

The rearrangement links TRBV28 to TRBJ2-7; 9 bases match TRBD1. With 7 bases clipped from V and 7 bases from J, the junction kept 11 bases outside the gene matches. The CDR3 sequence is 14 residues long. Germline CDR1 MDHEN, CDR2 SYDVKM. Written as DNA, the CDR3 is TGTGCCAGCACATTAAGGACAGGGGTAGGGGAGCAGTACTTC. Its protein product is CASTLRTGVGEQYF. Using reference TRBV28 and TRBJ2-7 for the parts outside the CDR3, the full variable domain is DVKVTQSSRYLVKRTGEKVFLECVQDMDHENMFWYRQDPGLGLRLIYFSYDVKMKEKGDIPEGYSVSREKKERFSLILESASTNQTSMYLCASTLRTGVGEQYFGPGTRLTVT.

This chain uses TRBV19 with TRBJ2-7, with TRBD1 as a possible D gene (6 bases). CDR3 length: 14 amino acids. V lost 4 bases, J lost 3 bases, and 13 bases lay in between. The germline gives CDR1 LNHDA, CDR2 SQIVND (reference sequence). CDR3 protein: CASSTQGAYYEQYF. The CDR3 DNA reads as TGTGCCAGTAGTACACAGGGTGCCTACTACGAGCAGTACTTC.

CDR3 DNA sequence: TGTGCCAGTAGTATTGCGACAGGGGGCGGCTACGAGCAGTACTTC. Protein sequence: CASSIATGGGYEQYF. The rearrangement links TRBV19 to TRBJ2-7; 10 nucleotides agree with TRBD1. The CDR3 spans 15 residues. Germline V gene sequence: CDR1 LNHDA, CDR2 SQIVND (reference sequence). V lost 3 bases to trimming and J lost 3 bases; unmatched junction nucleotides: 5.

This clone has more than one count but fewer than ten. This sequence joins TRBV2 and TRBJ1-6; 10 bases are a match to TRBD1. V trimming: 0 bases; J trimming: 11 bases; junction bases outside the gene matches: 4. Germline V lookup: CDR1 SNHLY, CDR2 FYNNEI. This CDR3 contains 15 residues. The CDR3 sequence: CASSEARDRGTPLHF. CDR3 nucleotide sequence: TGTGCCAGCAGTGAAGCGCGGGACAGGGGTACACCCCTCCACTTT.

The chain joins TRBV6-6 to TRBJ2-3; no clear D. Trimming removed 2 bases from V and 2 bases from J, with 11 bases in between. The CDR3 is made up of 15 amino acids. Germline assignment: CDR1 MNHNY and CDR2 SVGAGI (reference sequence). The chain's CDR3 is CASSYVAIVTDTQYF. CDR3 sequence (DNA): TGTGCCAGCAGTTACGTTGCGATAGTCACAGATACGCAGTATTTT.

J is TRBJ2-2 and V is TRBV13; no definite D call. The V end was cut by 5 bases, the J end by 4 bases, with 8 bases between. Per the germline V gene, CDR1 is PRHDT and CDR2 is FYEKMQ (reference sequence). The CDR3 sequence is 13 residues long. CDR3 residues: CASSPTPTGELFF. The DNA for the CDR3 is TGTGCCAGCAGCCCTACCCCCACCGGGGAGCTGTTTTTT.

The chain has TRBV7-2 and TRBJ1-5, with no clear D. This CDR3 region has 18 residues. In germline, CDR1 is SGHTA, CDR2 FQGNSA. Trimming stripped 5 bases from V and 1 base from J, with 21 bases between. CDR3: CASSPRQAFGRSNQPQHF. The CDR3 region has the DNA TGTGCCAGCAGCCCCCGGCAGGCCTTCGGTAGGAGCAATCAGCCCCAGCATTTT.

The rearrangement uses TRBV5-4 and TRBJ2-3, with a weak D call TRBD2 (6 bases). V gave up 5 bases and J gave up 7 bases, with 11 bases separating them. Germline CDR1 and CDR2: SGHNT and YYREEE (reference sequence). The CDR3 covers 12 residues. CDR3 sequence reads: CASSYRGNTQYF. For the CDR3, the DNA is TGTGCCAGCAGTTACCGGGGGAATACGCAGTATTTT.

V is TRBV6-5 and J is TRBJ2-2, with D possibly matching TRBD2 (6 bases). Germline V gene data show CDR1 as MNHEY and CDR2 as SVGAGI. This CDR3 has 14 amino acids. The V end lost 2 bases, the J end lost 7 bases, and 11 bases lay between the germline ends. CDR3 sequence reads: CASSYGGYNGELFF. CDR3 nucleotide sequence: TGTGCCAGCAGTTACGGGGGGTATAACGGGGAGCTGTTTTTT.

This chain connects TRBV6-6 to TRBJ1-2; 8 bases align to TRBD1. Germline CDR1 reads MNHNY; CDR2 reads SVGAGI (reference sequence). V shed 2 bases, J shed 6 bases, and the junction held 8 bases outside the gene matches. This CDR3 spans 15 amino acids. The CDR3 region has the DNA TGTGCCAGCAGTTACGGGACAACAGGGGGGAATGGCTACACCTTC. Protein product: CASSYGTTGGNGYTF.

The V gene is TRBV29-1, the J gene TRBJ1-1, with D hard to call. The CDR3 is made up of 14 amino acids. Trimming removed 1 base from V and 0 bases from J, with 9 bases in between. The V gene's germline CDR1 is SQVTM and CDR2 ANQGSEA. The CDR3 DNA sequence: TGCAGCGTTGAAGGGCAAAGAATGAACACTGAAGCTTTCTTT. Its translation is CSVEGQRMNTEAFF.

The rearrangement joins TRBV10-2 to TRBJ1-1; D is undetermined. The ends were cut back, 2 bases at V and 0 bases at J, with 7 bases in the middle. Germline V gene sequence: CDR1 WSHSY, CDR2 SAAADI. The CDR3 extends over 14 amino acids. CDR3 in amino acids: CASSEAQMNTEAFF. The DNA of the CDR3 is TGCGCCAGCAGTGAGGCCCAGATGAACACTGAAGCTTTCTTT.

The V call is TRBV6-5, the J call TRBJ1-1; D is undetermined. CDR3 length: 12 amino acids. CDR1 is MNHEY and CDR2 is SVGAGI in the germline V gene. Trimming cost V 10 bases and J 8 bases, with 17 bases left between them. The CDR3 region is CATSGGSGEAFF. The DNA of the CDR3 is TGTGCCACCAGCGGCGGGTCGGGAGAAGCTTTCTTT.

This CDR3 is CATSRSLEDRPKYF. The CDR3 DNA reads as TGTGCCACCAGCAGGTCCCTCGAGGACAGACCCAAGTACTTC. V and J are TRBV15 and TRBJ2-4; D possibly corresponds to TRBD1 (6 bases). Trimming stripped 3 bases from V and 14 bases from J, with 20 bases between. This CDR3 spans 14 amino acids. The germline V gene has CDR1 LNHNV and CDR2 YYDKDF (reference sequence).

The chain is built from TRBV9 and TRBJ2-5; the D is unclear. CDR1 is SGDLS and CDR2 is YYNGEE in the germline V gene. V dropped 4 bases and J dropped 4 bases, with 14 bases sitting between them. This CDR3 is 14 amino acids long. The CDR3 DNA follows: TGTGCCAGCAGCTTTGGTACGCTGAGAGAGACCCAGTACTTC. It is translated as CASSFGTLRETQYF. The entire variable domain, with the rest obtained from reference TRBV9 and TRBJ2-5, is as follows: DSGVTQTPKHLITATGQRVTLRCSPRSGDLSVYWYQQSLDQGLQFLIQYYNGEERAKGNILERFSAQQFPDLHSELNLSSLELGDSALYFCASSFGTLRETQYFGPGTRLLVL.

The chain recombines TRBV19 with TRBJ2-7; D may be TRBD2 (6 bases). Trimming cost V 1 base and J 3 bases, with 7 bases left between them. Germline-derived CDR1 and CDR2 are LNHDA and SQIVND (reference sequence). There are 13 residues in the CDR3. The CDR3 nucleotides are TGTGCCAGTAGTATAGGGGGGGACTACGAGCAGTACTTC. Translated: CASSIGGDYEQYF.

The V and J genes are TRBV7-9 and TRBJ1-3, with 11 nucleotides matching TRBD1. Unmatched junction bases numbered 4, after V lost 10 bases and J lost 2 bases. Germline-derived CDR1 and CDR2 are SEHNR and FQNEAQ (reference sequence). CDR3 length: 14 residues. The DNA of the CDR3 is TGTGCCAAGGGACAGGGGGGTGCTGGAAACACCATATATTTT. Translating it yields CAKGQGGAGNTIYF.

The chain has TRBV25-1 and TRBJ2-5, with D tentatively TRBD2 (5 bases). The CDR3 sequence is 15 residues long. In germline, CDR1 is MGHDK, CDR2 SYGVNS. V lost 1 base and J lost 1, with 10 bases in between. For the CDR3, the DNA is TGTGCCAGCAGTGAATTTGAGGGTTTCCAAGAGACCCAGTACTTC. Translation: CASSEFEGFQETQYF.

This sequence joins TRBV5-6 and TRBJ2-7; D perhaps matches TRBD1 (5 bases). The germline gives CDR1 SGHDT, CDR2 YYEEEE. The V end lost 0 bases, the J end lost 5 bases, and 15 bases lay between the germline ends. This CDR3 comprises 15 residues. The CDR3 protein is CASSLGQGLFDEQYF. The CDR3 DNA reads TGTGCCAGCAGCTTGGGGCAGGGATTGTTCGACGAGCAGTACTTC.

The chain recombines TRBV11-2 with TRBJ1-1, with 11 bases fitting TRBD1. CDR1 and CDR2 (germline): SGHAT, FQNNGV. With V trimmed by 5 bases and J by 4 bases, 6 bases remained unmatched. The CDR3 is 15 amino acids. CDR3 region: CASSPGQGAGTEAFF. The CDR3 DNA follows: TGTGCCAGCAGCCCAGGACAGGGGGCTGGCACTGAAGCTTTCTTT.